This T cell receptor (beta chain) was recovered during a study of T cells after yellow fever vaccination (dated 2019 in TCRdb). Background for the entire study: Libraries from fractions with low cell numbers were prepared with the SMART-Seq v4 Ultra Low Input RNA kit. Blood samples were taken at several timepoints before and after primary and secondary immunization, and bulk PBMC replicates and cell subsets were isolated. Two healthy male donors, one aged 18 to 29 and one aged 30 to 40 years, made up the cohort. To follow T-cell clones before and after primary and booster YFV17D yellow fever vaccination, bulk TCR alpha and beta repertoires were sequenced over time.

The treatment or condition label here, explained by the study, means: live attenuated yellow fever vaccine strain. A standard Ficoll-Paque protocol was used to isolate PBMCs from peripheral blood. CD4 and CD8 T-cell fractions were isolated with Dynabeads CD4 and CD8 positive selection kits. TriZol was used to extract RNA from bulk PBMCs, from CD4 and CD8 fractions, and from dextramer-positive and dextramer-negative fractions. The run used an Illumina NovaSeq 6000. TCR cDNA was made using 5'RACE template switching, a step that added a universal primer site and unique molecular identifiers. cDNA synthesis was primed from both the TCR alpha and TCR beta constant segments. Library amplification involved two PCR steps, and the second step added sample barcodes and sequencing adapters. Libraries were sequenced on Illumina HiSeq 2500 (2x100 bp) or NovaSeq (2x150 bp). The paper's data handling went like this. Reads were demultiplexed and collapsed into UMI consensus sequences with MIGEC, and V(D)J alignment was performed with MiXCR. Using edgeR on replicate PBMC samples, clonotypes were called vaccine-responding if FDR was below 0.01 and the log2 fold change was above 5 up to day 15. CD4 or CD8 identity was assigned to each bulk clonotype according to whether the clonotype was present at higher abundance in the sequenced CD4 repertoire or the sequenced CD8 repertoire. TCRdb reworked the public reads: Q25 trimming with fastp, MiXCR clone assembly, productive beta chains retained. Rows merge per CDR3 protein into single entries with the most common DNA and genes. The V and J calls were determined by TCRdb, not by the authors. The sample table records 120,000 or so distinct CDR3 sequences; over 8% of these occur just once. Approximately 37% of the sample lies in the top ten.

The sample holds a few counts of this clonotype. The antigen this receptor binds is unknown. The record has no base qualities; no much larger clone is one base away. At the junction V is shortened by 3 bases and J by 5 bases, with 8 bases in between. The CDR3 runs 12 residues from the cysteine to the phenylalanine. The read is trimmed to its CDR3 DNA, 36 bases read in frame from base 1. CDR1 and CDR2 were assigned from the germline V gene as MGHRA and YSYEKL. The paper as a whole reports these results and caveats: Compared with the primary T-cell response, the secondary T-cell response was weaker but faster, peaking on day 5 rather than day 15. Most clones expanded after primary vaccination (96% of CD4 and about 85% of CD8) were re-detected after the booster, suggesting that broad memory maintenance occurred. A small share of clonotypes occurred in both CD4 and CD8 compartments, likely arising from convergent recombination. Because the study included only two donors, the extent to which the findings can be generalized is limited. Computational filtering was needed because FACS-sorted repertoires could contain abundant contaminating clonotypes from the bulk population.

The rearranged segments are TRBV4-1 and TRBJ2-7; the D gene is not confidently resolved. This TCR came from a young man who received the YFV17D yellow fever vaccine. Material: CD8+ T cells sorted from PBMCs, obtained on the day of the yellow fever booster vaccination. CDR3 reads: CASSQGSHEQYF. The sequence in DNA is TGCGCCAGCAGCCAGGGTTCCCACGAGCAGTACTTC.